This T cell receptor beta chain comes out of a study of cytomegalovirus exposure and HLA in healthy donors. Findings and limits, study-wide: CMV serostatus alone was available as immune exposure information. In an earlier analysis, productive rearrangement rates for most beta V segments clustered near 87% or 30%.

V lost 7 bases, J lost 0 bases, and 13 bases lay in between. This CDR3 has 14 residues. Germline CDR1 reads MNHNS; CDR2 reads SASEGT. PCR employed 60 Vbeta and 13 Jbeta primers. TCRdb's copy holds only in-frame clones and misses some; the assay was immunoSEQ multiplex PCR. The sample carries about 140,000 clones, around 85% recorded once. Comments on this clone: As yet, its antigen is unknown.

The sequencing input was PBMCs. The receptor was derived from a female donor in good health and CMV-seronegative. The chain is built from TRBV6-1 and TRBJ2-7; D perhaps matches TRBD1 (6 bases). The CDR3 here is CASITGSLSYEQYF. The DNA of the CDR3 is TGTGCCAGCATTACAGGGAGCCTCTCCTACGAGCAGTACTTC.